A single sample is the source of the 7 T cell receptor beta chains below, sequenced in a study of breast tumors, draining lymph nodes, adjacent tissues. Axillary draining lymph nodes of breast cancer patients supplied the node samples. Via MiXCR, TCRdb re-called the multiplex PCR reads, giving one row per CDR3 protein. Counted here are about 130,000 distinct CDR3 sequences, 21% occurring once; the ten biggest clones make up 2.2%. The sequencing sample was made of axillary lymph node tissue. The receptors come from a female donor with breast cancer. Some clones in this sample may be carry-over from other donors' samples.

This clonotype was counted ten times or more. The chain combines TRBV5-5 with TRBJ1-5; the D gene is possibly TRBD1 (5 bases). V lost 4 bases to trimming and J lost 0 bases, with 14 bases between them. This CDR3 comprises 16 residues. CDR1 SGHKS and CDR2 YYEKEE come from the germline V gene (reference sequence). The CDR3 is CASSPDGGYSNQPQHF. CDR3 sequence (DNA): TGTGCCAGCAGCCCGGATGGGGGGTATAGCAATCAGCCCCAGCATTTT.

This clonotype was seen at least ten times. This rearrangement joins TRBV7-8 to TRBJ2-7; 7 bases are a match to TRBD1. J was trimmed by 5 bases and V by 5 bases; bases with no gene match: 9. Per germline, CDR1 SGHVS and CDR2 FQNEAQ. There are 14 residues in the CDR3. The CDR3 spells CASSPRDRDDEQYF. The CDR3 DNA follows: TGTGCCAGCAGCCCCCGGGACAGAGACGACGAGCAGTACTTC.

A word on this clonotype: The conserved final phenylalanine or tryptophan is absent from the CDR3, which likely points to a read error. The gene calls are TRBV12-3 or TRBV12-4 and TRBJ2-2; D gene unclear. Trimming took off 6 bases at V and 4 bases at J, with 18 bases between the two ends. The CDR3 is 16 amino acids. The CDR3 bases are TGTGCCAGCAGAACGAGGCCGACTCTATCCACCGGGGAGCTGTTTTCT. Translating gives CASRTRPTLSTGELFS.

This clonotype was seen many times. CDR3 sequence (DNA): TGCAGTGCTATACTGCCCACCGGACAGGGATATGACTATGAGCAGTTCTTC. Translated: CSAILPTGQGYDYEQFF. This chain uses TRBV20-1 with TRBJ2-1; 8 nucleotides agree with TRBD1. The germline gives CDR1 DFQATT, CDR2 SNEGSKA (reference sequence). Trimming cost V 4 bases and J 8 bases; bases outside gene matches: 19. The CDR3 covers 17 residues.

The rearrangement joins TRBV18 to TRBJ2-5, with 9 bases identical to TRBD2. Trimming removed 6 bases from V and 4 bases from J; junction bases left unmatched: 9. Germline CDR1 KGHSH, CDR2 LQKENI. The CDR3 totals 15 residues. The CDR3 sequence: CASSRPAGGSETQYF. CDR3 DNA sequence: TGTGCCAGCTCGCGACCAGCGGGAGGCTCAGAGACCCAGTACTTC.

Only a few counts were recorded for this clonotype. This rearrangement joins TRBV4-2 to TRBJ2-3, with TRBD2 matching 10 bases. From germline, CDR1 is LGHNA and CDR2 YNFKEQ. The J segment lost 1 base and the V segment lost 4 bases, leaving 5 bases of the junction unmatched. The CDR3 runs to 16 residues. CDR3 sequence reads: CASSPLAGDGTDTQYF. The CDR3 bases are TGTGCCAGCAGCCCTCTAGCGGGAGATGGCACAGATACGCAGTATTTT.

This clonotype has ten or more counts. Mismatch with germline at one junction end may stem from a read error. The genes are TRBV7-7 and TRBJ2-1, with 12 bases matching TRBD2. Germline assignment: CDR1 SSHAT and CDR2 FNYEAQ (reference sequence). The CDR3 extends over 14 amino acids. CDR3 sequence: CASSRLLAGGEQFF. CDR3 in DNA: TGTGCTAGCAGCCGACTACTAGCGGGAGGTGAGCAGTTCTTC.